This T cell receptor (beta chain) derives from a study of blood T cell repertoires in COVID-19 (dated by TCRdb to 2018 to 2020). Describing the broader study: Collaborator samples came from the United States, Italy and Spain and covered acute and convalescent phases of COVID-19. The prospective study material was composed of cDNA or gDNA derived from T cells, B-cell-depleted T cells, or PBMCs. Deeply sampled blood TCRbeta repertoires from subjects exposed to, actively infected with, or recovered from COVID-19 were included in the dataset. The repertoires were made available in a free public database intended to serve as a resource for research on the immune response to SARS-CoV-2. Samples were obtained from the ongoing ImmuneRACE study (first 160 participants) and from over a thousand subjects provided by 6 global collaborators. A de-identified subject ID, COVID-19 status, age in years and sex were almost always included in the sample metadata. Where HLA class I and class II types were available, the types were taken from metadata supplied by the sample provider, not from assay-based typing. What the research found in general, with its limitations: Clinical and demographic metadata were provided uncurated, with the amount varying by source and participant.

Sequences SGHVS (CDR1) and FNYEAQ (CDR2) are obtained from the germline V gene. The CDR3, from cysteine to phenylalanine, totals 14 residues. Only CDR3 DNA remains: 42 bases, in frame from the first base. V is shortened by 3 bases, J by 4 bases, and the region joining them spans 12 bases. For this clone: Its recognized antigen is unknown. Base quality data are lacking; no much larger clone is found one base away.

The immunoSEQ Assay, a bias-controlled multiplex PCR, was used to amplify TCRbeta CDR3 regions from genomic DNA. In the source study's methods: The number of nucleated cells in each sample was estimated by amplification of reference gene primers within the assay. Sequence reads were collapsed and filtered to measure the absolute abundance of every unique TCRbeta CDR3 rearrangement. Productive Simpson clonality was computed per sample as the square root of Simpson's diversity index over productive rearrangements. TCRdb provides this immuneACCESS table in a form limited to in-frame rearrangements. Some clones are lacking; in checked studies, under half of them reflect an unresolved V gene, and why the rest are absent is not known. For V, J and clone size, that table is used; D and trimming come from the DNA. Here the sample has 130,000 or so clones; around 84% occur a single time. 2.4% of the sample is taken by the ten largest.

In the prospective study, participants were roughly 18 to 100 years old, resided in approximately 25 geographic areas of the United States, and were enrolled through a virtual design. In the prospective study, participants were assigned to cohorts based on the clinical history participants reported in a screening survey and a study questionnaire. In the prospective study, whole blood, serum and a nasopharyngeal or oropharyngeal swab were collected from each participant by mobile phlebotomists. Additional blood draws and questionnaires over an approximately two-month period could optionally be provided by prospective study participants. Before DNA extraction, blood samples from the prospective study were shipped at room temperature or frozen.

The receptor was derived from a man aged 35 to 55 with acute COVID-19. In this chain, TRBV7-6 is recombined with TRBJ1-1; tentative D gene TRBD1, with 6 bases matching. Sequences were obtained from PBMCs or T cells enriched from blood (not recorded which). The CDR3 reads CASSFGQSITEAFF. The DNA sequence is as follows: TGTGCCAGCAGCTTCGGACAGAGTATCACTGAAGCTTTCTTT.